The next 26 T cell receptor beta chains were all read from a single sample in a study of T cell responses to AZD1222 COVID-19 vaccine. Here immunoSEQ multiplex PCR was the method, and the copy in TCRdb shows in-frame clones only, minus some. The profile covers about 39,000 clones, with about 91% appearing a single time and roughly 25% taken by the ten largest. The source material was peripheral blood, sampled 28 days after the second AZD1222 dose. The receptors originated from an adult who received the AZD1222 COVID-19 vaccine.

CDR3 residues: CASSLGAGNEQFF. CDR3 DNA sequence: TGTGCCAGCAGCCTGGGGGCGGGGAATGAGCAGTTCTTC. The V call is TRBV7-9, the J call TRBJ2-1; D possibly matches TRBD1 or TRBD2 (6 bases each). CDR1 and CDR2 from the germline V gene are SEHNR and FQNEAQ (reference sequence). The CDR3 runs 13 residues. V was trimmed by 5 bases and J by 7 bases, leaving 12 bases between them.

The CDR3 bases are TGTGCCAGCAGCACCGGGAGGGGGGGCTACACCTTC. Protein: CASSTGRGGYTF. V usage is TRBV7-9 and J usage is TRBJ1-2, with D maybe TRBD1 (6 bases). The CDR3 contains 12 residues. Germline loops: CDR1 SEHNR, CDR2 FQNEAQ (reference sequence). The V and J ends lost 5 bases and 8 bases respectively, with 12 bases between them.

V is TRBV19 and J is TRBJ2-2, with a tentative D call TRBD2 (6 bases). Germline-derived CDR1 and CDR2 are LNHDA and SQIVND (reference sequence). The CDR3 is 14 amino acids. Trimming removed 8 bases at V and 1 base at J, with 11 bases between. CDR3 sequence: CASSFGGNTGELFF. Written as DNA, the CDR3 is TGTGCCAGTTCATTCGGGGGGAACACCGGGGAGCTGTTTTTT.

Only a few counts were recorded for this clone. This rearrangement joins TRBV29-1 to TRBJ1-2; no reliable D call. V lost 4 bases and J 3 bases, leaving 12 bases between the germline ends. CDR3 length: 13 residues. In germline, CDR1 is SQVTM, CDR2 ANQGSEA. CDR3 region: CSVGTGLDYGYTF. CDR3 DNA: TGCAGCGTTGGGACGGGATTGGACTATGGCTACACCTTC.

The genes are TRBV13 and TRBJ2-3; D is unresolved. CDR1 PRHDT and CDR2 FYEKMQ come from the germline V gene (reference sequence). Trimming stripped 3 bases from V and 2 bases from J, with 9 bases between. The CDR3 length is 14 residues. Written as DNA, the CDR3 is TGTGCCAGCAGCTTGGGTCAGTTCACAGATACGCAGTATTTT. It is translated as CASSLGQFTDTQYF. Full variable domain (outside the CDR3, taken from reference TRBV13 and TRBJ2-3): AAGVIQSPRHLIKEKRETATLKCYPIPRHDTVYWYQQGPGQDPQFLISFYEKMQSDKGSIPDRFSAQQFSDYHSELNMSSLELGDSALYFCASSLGQFTDTQYFGPGTRLTVL.

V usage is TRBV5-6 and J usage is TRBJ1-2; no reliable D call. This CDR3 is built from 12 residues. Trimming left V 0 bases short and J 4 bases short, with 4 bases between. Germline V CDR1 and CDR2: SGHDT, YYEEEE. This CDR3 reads CASSLASYGYTF. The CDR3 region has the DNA TGTGCCAGCAGCTTGGCCAGCTATGGCTACACCTTC.

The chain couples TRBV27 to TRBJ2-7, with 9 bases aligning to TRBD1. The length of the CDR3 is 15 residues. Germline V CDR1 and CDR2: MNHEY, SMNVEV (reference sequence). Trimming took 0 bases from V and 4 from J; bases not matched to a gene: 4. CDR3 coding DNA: TGTGCCAGCAGTTTATCTCGACAGGGGGGATACGAGCAGTACTTC. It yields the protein CASSLSRQGGYEQYF.

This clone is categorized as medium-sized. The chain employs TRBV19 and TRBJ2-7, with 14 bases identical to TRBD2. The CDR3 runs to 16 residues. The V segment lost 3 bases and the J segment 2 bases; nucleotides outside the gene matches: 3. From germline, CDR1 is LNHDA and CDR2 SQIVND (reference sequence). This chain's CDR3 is CASSIGGLAGAYEQYF. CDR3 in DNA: TGTGCCAGTAGTATCGGGGGACTAGCGGGAGCCTACGAGCAGTACTTC.

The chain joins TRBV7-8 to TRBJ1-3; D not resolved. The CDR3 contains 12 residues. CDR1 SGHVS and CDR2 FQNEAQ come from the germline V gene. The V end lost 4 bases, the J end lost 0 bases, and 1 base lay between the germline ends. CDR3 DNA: TGTGCCAGCAGCTACTCTGGAAACACCATATATTTT. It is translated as CASSYSGNTIYF.

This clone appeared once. The CDR3 reads CASSQQGWNTEAFF. DNA of the CDR3: TGTGCCAGCAGCCAACAGGGCTGGAACACTGAAGCTTTCTTT. This chain links TRBV5-6 with TRBJ1-1, with D perhaps matching TRBD1 (6 bases). Trimming left V 4 bases short and J 1 base short, with 11 bases between. Germline loops: CDR1 SGHDT, CDR2 YYEEEE. The CDR3 extends over 14 amino acids.

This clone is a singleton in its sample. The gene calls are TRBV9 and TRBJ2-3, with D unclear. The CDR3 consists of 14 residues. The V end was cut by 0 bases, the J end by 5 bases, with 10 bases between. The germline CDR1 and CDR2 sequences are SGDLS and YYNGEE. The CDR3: CASSVEGGVDTQYF. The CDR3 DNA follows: TGTGCCAGCAGCGTAGAAGGTGGAGTAGATACGCAGTATTTT. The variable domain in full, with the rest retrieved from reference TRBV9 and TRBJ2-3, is DSGVTQTPKHLITATGQRVTLRCSPRSGDLSVYWYQQSLDQGLQFLIQYYNGEERAKGNILERFSAQQFPDLHSELNLSSLELGDSALYFCASSVEGGVDTQYFGPGTRLTVL.

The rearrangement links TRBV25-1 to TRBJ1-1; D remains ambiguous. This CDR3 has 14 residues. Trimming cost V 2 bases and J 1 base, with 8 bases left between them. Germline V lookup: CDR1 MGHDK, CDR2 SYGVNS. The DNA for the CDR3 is TGTGCCAGCAGTGAAGAACAGACGAACACTGAAGCTTTCTTT. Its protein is CASSEEQTNTEAFF.

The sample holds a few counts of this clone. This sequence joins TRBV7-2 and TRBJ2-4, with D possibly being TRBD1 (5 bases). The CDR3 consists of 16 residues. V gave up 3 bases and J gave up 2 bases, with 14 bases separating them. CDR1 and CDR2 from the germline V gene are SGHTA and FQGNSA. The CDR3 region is CASSFFGGATKNIQYF. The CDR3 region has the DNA TGTGCCAGCAGCTTTTTTGGTGGGGCAACCAAAAACATTCAGTACTTC.

The CDR3 region is CSVETDNYGYTF. The CDR3 nucleotides are TGCAGCGTTGAGACAGATAACTATGGCTACACCTTC. The rearrangement uses TRBV29-1 and TRBJ1-2, with D perhaps matching TRBD1 (5 bases). This CDR3 comprises 12 residues. Germline V gene sequence: CDR1 SQVTM, CDR2 ANQGSEA. Trimming took off 3 bases at V and 1 base at J, with 6 bases between the two ends.

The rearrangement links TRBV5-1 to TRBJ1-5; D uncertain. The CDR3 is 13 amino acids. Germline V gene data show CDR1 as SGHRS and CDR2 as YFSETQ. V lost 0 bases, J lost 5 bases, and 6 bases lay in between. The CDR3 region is CASSLDVDQPQHF. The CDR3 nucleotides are TGCGCCAGCAGCTTGGACGTGGATCAGCCCCAGCATTTT.

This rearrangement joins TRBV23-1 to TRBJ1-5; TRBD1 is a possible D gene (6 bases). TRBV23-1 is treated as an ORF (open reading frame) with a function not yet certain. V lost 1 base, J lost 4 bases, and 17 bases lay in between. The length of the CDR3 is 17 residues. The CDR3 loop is CASSQWRERGKNQPQHF. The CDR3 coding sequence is TGCGCCAGCAGTCAATGGAGGGAGAGGGGGAAGAATCAGCCCCAGCATTTT.

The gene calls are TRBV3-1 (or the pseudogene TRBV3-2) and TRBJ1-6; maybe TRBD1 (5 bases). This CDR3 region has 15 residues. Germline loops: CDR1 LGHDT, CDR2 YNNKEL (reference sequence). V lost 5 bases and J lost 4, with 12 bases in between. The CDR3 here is CASSNEDSYNSPLHF. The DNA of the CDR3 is TGTGCCAGCAGCAACGAAGACAGTTATAATTCACCCCTCCACTTT.

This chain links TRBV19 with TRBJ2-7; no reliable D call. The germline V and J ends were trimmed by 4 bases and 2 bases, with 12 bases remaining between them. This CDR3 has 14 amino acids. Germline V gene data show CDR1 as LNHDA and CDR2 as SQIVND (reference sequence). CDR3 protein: CASSTPDKTYEQYF. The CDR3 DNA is TGTGCCAGTAGTACCCCCGACAAGACCTACGAGCAGTACTTC.

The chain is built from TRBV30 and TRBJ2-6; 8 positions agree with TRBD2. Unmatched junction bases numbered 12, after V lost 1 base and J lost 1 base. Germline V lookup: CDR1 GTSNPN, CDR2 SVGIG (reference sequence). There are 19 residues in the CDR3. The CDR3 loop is CAWSGGIVPGGSGANVLTF. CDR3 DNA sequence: TGTGCCTGGAGTGGAGGCATAGTCCCGGGGGGGTCTGGGGCCAACGTCCTGACTTTC.

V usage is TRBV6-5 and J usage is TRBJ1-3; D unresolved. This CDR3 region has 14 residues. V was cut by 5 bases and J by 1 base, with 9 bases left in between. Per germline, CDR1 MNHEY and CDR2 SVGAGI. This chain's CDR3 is CASSPTDSGNTIYF. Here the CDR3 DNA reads TGTGCCAGCAGTCCCACGGATTCTGGAAACACCATATATTTT.

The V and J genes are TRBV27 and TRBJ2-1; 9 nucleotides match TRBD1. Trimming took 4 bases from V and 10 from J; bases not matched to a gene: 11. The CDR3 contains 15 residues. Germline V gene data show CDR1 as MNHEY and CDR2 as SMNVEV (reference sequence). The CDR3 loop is CASSYSGQGFGEQFF. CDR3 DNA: TGTGCCAGCAGTTACTCGGGACAGGGATTTGGCGAGCAGTTCTTC.

The chain's CDR3 is CASSWGTQPQHF. The CDR3 nucleotides read TGTGCCAGCAGTTGGGGGACTCAGCCCCAGCATTTT. The rearrangement links TRBV28 to TRBJ1-5; the D gene is possibly TRBD1 (5 bases). The germline V and J ends were trimmed by 4 bases and 6 bases, with 7 bases remaining between them. CDR3 size: 12 residues. Per the germline V gene, CDR1 is MDHEN and CDR2 is SYDVKM.

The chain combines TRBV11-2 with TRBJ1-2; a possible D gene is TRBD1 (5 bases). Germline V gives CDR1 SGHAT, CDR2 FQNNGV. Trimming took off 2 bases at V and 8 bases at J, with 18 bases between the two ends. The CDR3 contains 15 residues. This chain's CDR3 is CASSLNLVGGDGYTF. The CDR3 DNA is TGTGCCAGCAGCTTAAATCTTGTGGGCGGGGACGGCTACACCTTC.

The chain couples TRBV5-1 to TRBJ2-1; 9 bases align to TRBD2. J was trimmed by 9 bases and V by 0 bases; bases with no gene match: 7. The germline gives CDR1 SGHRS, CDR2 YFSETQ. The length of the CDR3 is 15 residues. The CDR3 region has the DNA TGCGCCAGCAGCTTGGTTGGCGGGGGGGCTGTTGAGCAGTTCTTC. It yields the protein CASSLVGGGAVEQFF.

CDR3 loop: CASSLVEGNEQFF. The CDR3 nucleotides read TGTGCCAGCAGCTTAGTAGAAGGGAATGAGCAGTTCTTC. This chain connects TRBV11-2 to TRBJ2-1; no firm D call. Germline V CDR1 and CDR2: SGHAT, FQNNGV. There are 13 residues in the CDR3. V lost 1 base and J lost 7, with 8 bases in between.

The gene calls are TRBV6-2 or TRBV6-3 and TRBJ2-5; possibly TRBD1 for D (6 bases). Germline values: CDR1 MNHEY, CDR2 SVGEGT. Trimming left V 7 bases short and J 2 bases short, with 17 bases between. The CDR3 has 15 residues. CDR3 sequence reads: CASTPLPDRQETQYF. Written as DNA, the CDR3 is TGTGCCAGCACCCCGCTCCCGGACAGACAAGAGACCCAGTACTTC.